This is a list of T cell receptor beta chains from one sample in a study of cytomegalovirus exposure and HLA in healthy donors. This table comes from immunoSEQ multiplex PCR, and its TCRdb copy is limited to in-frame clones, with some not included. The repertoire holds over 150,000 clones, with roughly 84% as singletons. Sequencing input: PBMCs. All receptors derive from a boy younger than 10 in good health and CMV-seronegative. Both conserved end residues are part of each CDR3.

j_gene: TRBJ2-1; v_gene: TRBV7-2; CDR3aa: CASSLETVVEFF
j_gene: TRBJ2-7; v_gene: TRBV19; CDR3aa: CASSSPAREQYF
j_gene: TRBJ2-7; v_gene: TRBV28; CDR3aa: CASRPGSEGYEQYF
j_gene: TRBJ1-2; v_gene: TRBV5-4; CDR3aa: CASSLLSRQANYGYTF
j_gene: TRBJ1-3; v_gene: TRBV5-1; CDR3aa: CASSPTDFAAAGNTIYF
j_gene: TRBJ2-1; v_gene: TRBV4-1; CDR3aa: CASSQVWTGTYNEQFF
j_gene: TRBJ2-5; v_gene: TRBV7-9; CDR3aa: CASTRDRGRETQYF
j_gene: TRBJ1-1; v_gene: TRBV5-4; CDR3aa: CASSLGSGLNTEAFF
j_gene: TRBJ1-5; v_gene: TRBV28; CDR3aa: CASSLQGRGANQPQHF
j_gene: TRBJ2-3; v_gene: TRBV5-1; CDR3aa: CASSLARLGDTQYF
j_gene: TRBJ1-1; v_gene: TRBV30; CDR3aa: CARRRTGDTEAFF
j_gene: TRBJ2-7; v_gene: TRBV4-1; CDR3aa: CASSQDSLASSYEQYF
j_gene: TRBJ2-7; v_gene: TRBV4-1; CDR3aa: CASSQDPGRDEQYF
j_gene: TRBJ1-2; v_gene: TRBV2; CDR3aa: CASSEGGDYGYTF
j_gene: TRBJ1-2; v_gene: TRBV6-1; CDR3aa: CASSEGDLWALTGYGYTF
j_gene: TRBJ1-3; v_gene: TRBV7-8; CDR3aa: CASTLGGSYSGNTIYF
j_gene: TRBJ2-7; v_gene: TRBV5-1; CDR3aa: CASSRGGRGDEQYF
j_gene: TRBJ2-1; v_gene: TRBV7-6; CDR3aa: CASSFGSGRSNEQFF
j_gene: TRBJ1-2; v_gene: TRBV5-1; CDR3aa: CASSPRGAAIGYTF
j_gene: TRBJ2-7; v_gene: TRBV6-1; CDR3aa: CASGASGFYYEQYF
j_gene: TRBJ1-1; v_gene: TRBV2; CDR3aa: CASQTVEAFF
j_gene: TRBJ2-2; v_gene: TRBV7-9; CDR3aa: CASKRGSNAGELFF
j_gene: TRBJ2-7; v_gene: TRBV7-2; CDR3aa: CASSLADFYEQYF
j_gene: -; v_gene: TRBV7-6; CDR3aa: CASSLSLAGNEQYF
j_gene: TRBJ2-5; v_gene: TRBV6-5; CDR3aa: CASSYLWGDRETQYF
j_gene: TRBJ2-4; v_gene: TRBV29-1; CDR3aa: CSVQAERADIQYF
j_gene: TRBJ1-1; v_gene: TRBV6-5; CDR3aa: CASSQGAKNTEAFF
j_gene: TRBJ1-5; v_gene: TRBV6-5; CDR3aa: CASSTGKSNQPQHF
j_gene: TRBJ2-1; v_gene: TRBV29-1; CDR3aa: CSVWTGFNEQFF
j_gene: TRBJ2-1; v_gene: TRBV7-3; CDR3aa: CASSAASGSGYEQFF
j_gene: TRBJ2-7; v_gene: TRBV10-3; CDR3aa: CAISPGQGLSEQYF
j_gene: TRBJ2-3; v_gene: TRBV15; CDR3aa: CATSRDRGHTQYF
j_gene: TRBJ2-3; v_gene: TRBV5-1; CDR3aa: CASSSGTAPSTDTQYF
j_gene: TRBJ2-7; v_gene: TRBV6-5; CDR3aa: CASRGDWLRNLEQYF
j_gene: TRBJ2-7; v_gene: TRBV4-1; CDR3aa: CASSSGVTYEQYF
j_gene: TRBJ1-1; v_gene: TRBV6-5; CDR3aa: CASSYRTGTSNTEAFF
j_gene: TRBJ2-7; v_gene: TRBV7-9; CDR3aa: CASSLSYEQYF
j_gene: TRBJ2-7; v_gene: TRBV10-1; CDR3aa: CASSERTRRSEQYF
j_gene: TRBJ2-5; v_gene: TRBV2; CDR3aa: CASRGSGEETQYF
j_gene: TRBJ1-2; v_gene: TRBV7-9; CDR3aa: CASSLERATYGYTF